This is a list of T cell receptor beta chains from one sample in a study of blood T cell repertoires in COVID-19. Here immunoSEQ multiplex PCR was the method, and the copy in TCRdb shows in-frame clones only, minus some. The repertoire holds roughly 5,700 clones, less than 85% seen once, with about an eighth in the top ten. The sequenced sample was peripheral blood. These receptors were obtained from a human donor in a cohort sampled during active COVID-19. Both conserved end residues are part of each CDR3. Fields, in order: V gene, J gene, clone size, CDR3 length, D gene, CDR3 protein, CDR3 DNA. The D gene is left open where the match is weak. Clone size, where shown, is once, few, many, or a class for clones that have expanded.

>TRBV7-6|TRBJ2-1|NA|17|TRBD2
CASSPTYSGRIYNEQFF
TGTGCCAGCAGTCCCACATATAGCGGGAGAATCTACAATGAGCAGTTCTTC
>TRBV19|TRBJ2-7|NA|16|NA
CASSISGGWDNYEQYF
TGTGCCAGTAGTATAAGCGGTGGATGGGATAACTACGAGCAGTACTTC
>TRBV20-1|TRBJ1-2|NA|12|NA
CSASEWGLGYTF
TGCAGTGCTAGTGAATGGGGGCTTGGCTACACCTTC
>TRBV3-1/TRBV3-2|TRBJ2-3|NA|18|TRBD1
CASSQDWEPGTGPDTQYF
TGTGCCAGCAGCCAAGATTGGGAACCCGGGACAGGGCCAGATACGCAGTATTTT
>TRBV11-3|TRBJ2-1|NA|16|NA
CASSPRTVDLVGEQFF
TGTGCCAGCAGCCCCAGGACAGTGGACTTGGTCGGTGAGCAGTTCTTC
>TRBV5-4|TRBJ2-1|NA|15|TRBD2
CASSRGTSSYNEQFF
TGTGCCAGCAGCCGCGGGACTAGCTCCTACAATGAGCAGTTCTTC
>TRBV30|TRBJ1-6|NA|14|NA
CAWSRGRYNSPLHF
TGTGCCTGGAGCAGGGGTCGCTATAATTCACCCCTCCACTTT
>TRBV3-1/TRBV3-2|TRBJ2-6|NA|20|TRBD1
CASSPWTGGEQKSGANVLTF
TGTGCCAGCAGCCCCTGGACAGGGGGCGAACAAAAATCTGGGGCCAACGTCCTGACTTTC
>TRBV28|TRBJ1-2|NA|12|NA
CASSSPPSGYTF
TGTGCCAGCAGTTCCCCCCCGTCTGGCTACACCTTC
>TRBV28|TRBJ2-7|once|16|TRBD2
CASSRGLAGADYEQYF
TGTGCCAGCAGCCGGGGACTAGCGGGAGCCGACTACGAGCAGTACTTC
>TRBV5-1|TRBJ1-2|NA|13|NA
CASSWGANYGYTF
TGCGCCAGCAGCTGGGGAGCTAACTATGGCTACACCTTC
>TRBV10-3|TRBJ1-2|NA|18|TRBD1
CAISERTGGRLLNYGYTF
TGTGCCATCAGTGAAAGGACAGGGGGACGTTTACTAAACTATGGCTACACCTTC
>TRBV28|TRBJ2-7|NA|13|NA
CASSGTGGGEQYF
TGTGCCAGCAGTGGAACAGGGGGGGGCGAGCAGTACTTC
>TRBV29-1|TRBJ2-5|NA|13|NA
CSATGLMGETQYF
TGCAGCGCCACGGGACTTATGGGGGAGACCCAGTACTTC
>TRBV28|TRBJ1-4|few|12|NA
CASQGGEEKLFF
TGTGCCAGCCAAGGGGGGGAGGAAAAACTGTTTTTT
>TRBV6-1|TRBJ2-7|NA|17|TRBD2
CVSSESTSGVLSYEQYF
TGTGTCAGCAGTGAATCGACTAGCGGGGTCCTCTCCTACGAGCAGTACTTC
>TRBV9|TRBJ2-1|NA|14|NA
CASSARTANNEQFF
TGTGCCAGCAGCGCTAGGACAGCCAACAATGAGCAGTTCTTC
>TRBV27|TRBJ2-1|once|15|TRBD2
CASSSRIAGGNEQFF
TGTGCCAGCAGTTCCCGGATAGCGGGAGGAAATGAGCAGTTCTTC
>TRBV5-1|TRBJ2-1|NA|14|NA
CASSPGGTLNEQFF
TGCGCCAGCAGCCCCGGTGGGACTTTGAATGAGCAGTTCTTC
>TRBV28|TRBJ2-1|once|17|TRBD2
CASSLNYLAGFWSEQFF
TGTGCCAGCAGTTTGAACTATCTAGCGGGATTTTGGAGTGAGCAGTTCTTC
>TRBV7-2|TRBJ2-7|NA|14|TRBD1
CASSSDRGLYEQYF
TGTGCCAGCAGCTCTGACAGGGGCCTGTACGAGCAGTACTTC
>TRBV6-2/TRBV6-3|TRBJ2-3|NA|19|TRBD2
CASSSTEIAGGPNTDTQYF
TGTGCCAGCAGCTCTACAGAAATAGCGGGAGGGCCCAACACAGATACGCAGTATTTT
>TRBV6-1|TRBJ2-7|few|15|TRBD1
CASSESEGATYEQYF
TGTGCCAGCAGTGAATCAGAGGGGGCGACCTACGAGCAGTACTTC
>TRBV15|TRBJ2-1|NA|17|NA
CATGVELTGEPYNEQFF
TGTGCCACCGGTGTAGAACTAACGGGGGAACCCTACAATGAGCAGTTCTTC
>TRBV27|TRBJ1-4|NA|14|NA
CASSFWGDNEKLFF
TGTGCCAGCAGTTTCTGGGGGGATAATGAAAAACTGTTTTTT
>TRBV9|TRBJ2-7|NA|16|TRBD1
CASSSLSGTGPYEQYF
TGTGCCAGCAGCTCTCTGTCCGGGACAGGTCCCTACGAGCAGTACTTC
>TRBV4-2|TRBJ2-7|NA|14|NA
CASSQDRGSYEQYF
TGTGCCAGCAGCCAAGATCGGGGCTCCTACGAGCAGTACTTC
>TRBV5-1|TRBJ2-1|NA|19|TRBD1
CASSFGQGAVSISYNEQFF
TGCGCCAGCAGCTTTGGACAGGGGGCCGTTTCGATCTCCTACAATGAGCAGTTCTTC
>TRBV3-1/TRBV3-2|TRBJ2-2|NA|15|TRBD1
CASSHRAGGTGELFF
TGTGCCAGCAGCCACAGGGCAGGGGGAACCGGGGAGCTGTTTTTT
>TRBV6-2/TRBV6-3|TRBJ2-3|NA|16|NA
CASSPFRSGSTDTQYF
TGTGCCAGCAGCCCCTTCCGCAGCGGTAGCACAGATACGCAGTATTTT
>TRBV5-1|TRBJ2-1|once|15|TRBD1
CASSSLGQANNEQFF
TGCGCCAGCAGCTCCCTGGGACAGGCTAACAATGAGCAGTTCTTC
>TRBV27|TRBJ2-1|NA|18|TRBD2
CASSPQGLAGGTYNEQFF
TGTGCCAGCAGTCCCCAGGGACTAGCGGGAGGGACGTACAATGAGCAGTTCTTC
>TRBV18|TRBJ1-1|NA|15|NA
CASSEGRGMNTEAFF
TGTGCCAGCTCAGAAGGAAGGGGGATGAACACTGAAGCTTTCTTT
>TRBV6-4|TRBJ2-2|NA|15|TRBD1
CASSPGQGNTGELFF
TGTGCCAGCAGCCCGGGACAGGGGAACACCGGGGAGCTGTTTTTT
>TRBV7-2|TRBJ2-7|NA|15|NA
CASSLVSGSSYEQYF
TGTGCCAGCAGCTTGGTTTCGGGTAGCTCCTACGAGCAGTACTTC
>TRBV7-9|TRBJ2-3|NA|14|TRBD1
CASSLDQGADTQYF
TGTGCCAGCAGCTTAGACCAGGGGGCAGATACGCAGTATTTT
>TRBV7-9|TRBJ1-6|NA|12|NA
CASSPSRISLHF
TGTGCCAGCAGCCCGTCCCGTATATCCCTCCACTTT